The rows below give T cell receptor beta chains drawn from one sample of a study of blood T cell repertoires in COVID-19. The method was immunoSEQ multiplex PCR; TCRdb's version includes in-frame clones alone and lacks a portion of them. The table shows approximately 230,000 clones, with roughly 85% occurring only once. Sequences were obtained from peripheral blood. The receptors here all came from a man aged 18 to 35 with active or convalescent COVID-19. CDR3s include the opening cysteine and the closing phenylalanine or tryptophan. D genes are given only for firm matches. A clone size is listed for some rows: how often the clone was seen (once, few, many), or a class if it is expanded.

few TRBJ2-6 TRBD2 TRBV4-2 TGTGCCAGCAGCCAATCAGGAGCGGGAGTAGGTGGGGCCAACGTCCTGACTTTC CASSQSGAGVGGANVLTF
NA TRBJ1-5 NA TRBV19 TGTGCCAGTAGTCTCCCGGGGTATAATCAGCCCCAGCATTTT CASSLPGYNQPQHF
NA TRBJ1-1 TRBD1 TRBV6-6 TGTGCCAGCTGTCACCGGACAGGGAACACTGAAGCTTTCTTT CASCHRTGNTEAFF
NA TRBJ2-1 NA TRBV28 TGTGCCACCGCCCCGGTCAATCCCCTACCAAAGTTCTTC CATAPVNPLPKFF
NA TRBJ1-2 NA TRBV2 TGTGCCAGCAGTGAAGACTACTATGGCTACACCTTC CASSEDYYGYTF
NA TRBJ1-4 NA TRBV11-2 TGTGCCAGCAGCTTAGAATCACAGAGAAATGAAAAACTGTTTTTT CASSLESQRNEKLFF
NA TRBJ1-4 NA TRBV11-2 TGTGCCAGCAGCCCCTGGGGGCGGCCCTCAACTAATGAAAAACTGTTTTTT CASSPWGRPSTNEKLFF
NA TRBJ1-4 NA TRBV6-5 TGTGCCAGCAGTTACTCTAACGGGGGAAAACTGTTTTTT CASSYSNGGKLFF
NA TRBJ2-7 NA TRBV10-3 TGTGCCATCAGTGATTCAGGGGCCTCCTACGAGCAGTACTTC CAISDSGASYEQYF
NA TRBJ1-5 TRBD1 TRBV28 TGTGCCAGCAGTGACAGGGGCAATCAGCCCCAGCATTTT CASSDRGNQPQHF
once TRBJ2-2 TRBD2 TRBV27 TGTGCCAGCACCCTACTAGCGGCCTTCTCTAACCCGACCGGGGAGCTGTTTTTT CASTLLAAFSNPTGELFF
NA TRBJ2-7 NA TRBV7-8 TGTGCCAGCAGCTTAGCCGTCGGCCGCGGCTACGAGCAGTACTTC CASSLAVGRGYEQYF
NA TRBJ2-3 TRBD2 TRBV30 TGTGCCCTAGGTCGGCGGGAGGCTCCAGATACGCAGTATTTT CALGRREAPDTQYF
NA TRBJ2-3 NA TRBV5-4 TGTGCCAGCAGCTCCCGGACTACTACAGATACGCAGTATTTT CASSSRTTTDTQYF
NA TRBJ2-3 NA TRBV4-2 TGTGCCAGCAGCCGAAGACTAATAAGCACAGATACGCAGTATTTT CASSRRLISTDTQYF
once TRBJ2-6 NA TRBV6-5 TGTGCCAGCAGTTACTCGCTCAGATCTGGGGCCAACGTCCTGACTTTC CASSYSLRSGANVLTF
NA TRBJ1-4 NA TRBV13 TGTGCCAGCAGCACGGGACTAACTAATGAAAAACTGTTTTTT CASSTGLTNEKLFF
NA TRBJ2-5 NA TRBV5-1 TGCGCCAGCAGCTTGACGGGGGACTTCCCGACCCAGTACTTC CASSLTGDFPTQYF
NA TRBJ1-1 NA TRBV6-2/TRBV6-3 TGTGCCAGCAGTTTTGGGGGCGGACCGATGAACACTGAAGCTTTCTTT CASSFGGGPMNTEAFF
NA TRBJ2-3 TRBD2 TRBV14 TGTGCCAGCAGACCCGCTAGCGGGAGCTCTGTTACGCAGTATTTT CASRPASGSSVTQYF
NA TRBJ1-2 NA TRBV5-1 TGCGCCAGCAGACAGACAGTATCTAACTATGGCTACACCTTC CASRQTVSNYGYTF
NA TRBJ2-5 NA TRBV3-1/TRBV3-2 TGTGCCAGCAGCCAAAACGGGGTTGAGACCCAGTACTTC CASSQNGVETQYF
NA TRBJ2-1 TRBD2 TRBV9 TGTGCCAGCAGCGTTTCCGGGACTACCTACAATGAGCAGTTCTTC CASSVSGTTYNEQFF
NA TRBJ2-7 NA TRBV10-3 TGTGCCATCAGCAGAGGGCTGGCGGGGTTTACCTACGAGCAGTACTTC CAISRGLAGFTYEQYF
NA TRBJ1-5 NA TRBV7-8 TGTGCCAGCAGCTTACTGAGCAATCAGCCCCAGCATTTT CASSLLSNQPQHF
NA TRBJ1-3 NA TRBV5-6 TGTGCCAGCAGCTCAGGCTCTGGAAACACCATATATTTT CASSSGSGNTIYF
NA TRBJ2-3 NA TRBV7-7 TGTGCCAGCAGCCCCCTCTTAGCGAGCACAGATACGCAGTATTTT CASSPLLASTDTQYF